The TCR beta chain described here comes from a study of cytomegalovirus exposure and HLA in healthy donors. General study findings and limits: The study flagged roughly 160 TCR beta chains as cytomegalovirus-associated. Sequencing probably produced one cluster of sequence variants that were highly shared.

Germline V gene data show CDR1 as LNHDA and CDR2 as SQIVND (reference sequence). V shed 2 bases and J shed 0 bases, with 8 bases lying between them. The length of the CDR3 is 15 residues. Donors in the study were healthy people who gave bone marrow. The PCR was carried out with 60 Vbeta primers and 13 Jbeta primers. Measured with immunoSEQ multiplex PCR; TCRdb has only the in-frame clones, and not every one. Here the sample spans under 150,000 clones, over 70% being singletons. Comments on this clone: Antigen unknown.

The chain links TRBV19 to TRBJ2-1; D is undetermined. The sample comprised PBMCs. The sequence was collected from a woman between 35 and 50 years old in good health and CMV-seronegative. The CDR3 loop is CASSIIESSYNEQFF. The CDR3 DNA reads TGTGCCAGTAGTATAATTGAGAGCTCCTACAATGAGCAGTTCTTC.